Following are 22 T cell receptor beta chains from one sample sequenced in a study of cytomegalovirus exposure and HLA in healthy donors. Both 60 Vbeta primers and 13 Jbeta primers went into the PCR. Profiling relied on immunoSEQ multiplex PCR, and the TCRdb table lists in-frame clones only, not all of them. There are fewer than 200,000 clones in the sample; 60% to 85% occur only once, and 7.4% lies in the top ten. The sample comprised PBMCs. The receptors were gathered from a male donor in good health and CMV-seropositive.

This chain joins TRBV4-2 and TRBJ2-5, with TRBD2 matching 10 bases. Per germline, CDR1 LGHNA and CDR2 YNFKEQ. After removal of 2 bases from V and 3 bases from J, the junction contained 3 bases not matched to a gene. The CDR3 is 15 residues long. The CDR3 DNA reads TGTGCCAGCAGCCAATCCCTAGCGGGGGAAGAGACCCAGTACTTC. Translating it yields CASSQSLAGEETQYF.

This chain joins TRBV7-2 and TRBJ1-2; 7 nucleotides match TRBD1. V dropped 1 base and J dropped 3; count of bases not matched to a gene: 8. From germline, CDR1 is SGHTA and CDR2 FQGNSA. The CDR3 covers 16 residues. For the CDR3, the DNA is TGTGCCAGCAGCTTAGGGGGGACAGCGTTGGACTATGGCTACACCTTC. Its translation: CASSLGGTALDYGYTF.

J is TRBJ2-1 and V is TRBV9; D may be TRBD2 (7 bases). The CDR3 spans 15 residues. V was cut by 5 bases and J by 5 bases, with 17 bases left in between. The germline CDR1 and CDR2 sequences are SGDLS and YYNGEE. The CDR3: CASSAGARPNNEQFF. The CDR3 nucleotides read TGTGCCAGCAGTGCGGGGGCCCGACCGAACAATGAGCAGTTCTTC.

V and J are TRBV7-3 and TRBJ1-1; the D is unclear. The germline V and J ends were trimmed by 0 bases and 1 base, with 6 bases remaining between them. Germline loops: CDR1 SGHTA, CDR2 FQGTGA. The CDR3 totals 14 residues. The CDR3 DNA follows: TGTGCCAGCAGCTTAACAGGCGGGAACACTGAAGCTTTCTTT. Translation gives CASSLTGGNTEAFF.

Of note for this clone: Mismatch with germline at one junction end may stem from a read error. The gene calls are TRBV7-9 and TRBJ1-2; 7 bases fit TRBD1. Germline CDR1 is SEHNR and CDR2 is FQNEAQ (reference sequence). The CDR3 has 12 amino acids. The CDR3 region is CSSTPTGHGYTF. The CDR3 nucleotides read TGTTCCAGCACCCCGACAGGGCATGGCTACACCTTC.

V usage is TRBV19 and J usage is TRBJ1-5; D might be TRBD1 (6 bases). Germline CDR1 reads LNHDA; CDR2 reads SQIVND (reference sequence). This CDR3 has 15 amino acids. The V end was cut by 10 bases, the J end by 5 bases, with 21 bases between. The CDR3 DNA is TGTGCCACTCGCCCGGTGGACAGCCCCTATCAGCCCCAGCATTTT. Translated, it gives CATRPVDSPYQPQHF. Full variable domain (missing parts from reference TRBV19 and TRBJ1-5): DGGITQSPKYLFRKEGQNVTLSCEQNLNHDAMYWYRQDPGQGLRLIYYSQIVNDFQKGDIAEGYSVSREKKESFPLTVTSAQKNPTAFYLCATRPVDSPYQPQHFGDGTRLSIL.

The genes are TRBV2 and TRBJ1-1, with TRBD1 as a possible D gene (6 bases). The ends were cut back, 7 bases at V and 1 base at J, with 10 bases in the middle. The germline V gene has CDR1 SNHLY and CDR2 FYNNEI. There are 13 residues in the CDR3. CDR3 sequence reads: CASIGQRNTEAFF. Here the CDR3 DNA reads TGTGCCAGCATAGGACAGAGGAACACTGAAGCTTTCTTT.

The gene calls are TRBV4-1 and TRBJ2-3; D not certain. The CDR3 is made up of 11 amino acids. Trimming left V 8 bases short and J 4 bases short, with 7 bases between. Germline values: CDR1 MGHRA, CDR2 YSYEKL. The CDR3 bases are TGCGCCAGCCGGTCTGCAGATACGCAGTATTTT. Its translation: CASRSADTQYF.

This chain uses TRBV6-5 with TRBJ1-2; TRBD1 might be the D (5 bases). V lost 0 bases and J lost 0, with 8 bases in between. In germline, CDR1 is MNHEY, CDR2 SVGAGI. The CDR3 is 15 amino acids. The CDR3 nucleotides read TGTGCCAGCAGTTACTCGACAGTTCCTAACTATGGCTACACCTTC. Translation: CASSYSTVPNYGYTF.

In this sample, this clone turned up a few times. The chain uses TRBV29-1 and TRBJ1-1; D is undetermined. Germline CDR1 SQVTM, CDR2 ANQGSEA. CDR3 size: 14 residues. The germline V and J ends were trimmed by 3 bases and 0 bases, with 11 bases remaining between them. The CDR3 protein is CSVEEGSMNTEAFF. The DNA for the CDR3 is TGCAGCGTTGAGGAGGGCAGCATGAACACTGAAGCTTTCTTT.

The rearrangement joins TRBV2 to TRBJ1-6; 8 nucleotides match TRBD1. This CDR3 spans 12 amino acids. Germline V gives CDR1 SNHLY, CDR2 FYNNEI. After removal of 8 bases from V and 13 bases from J, the junction contained 7 bases not matched to a gene. The CDR3 DNA follows: TGTGCCAGCTATAACCGGGACAGGCCCCTCCACTTT. Its translation: CASYNRDRPLHF.

The V and J genes are TRBV9 and TRBJ1-2; no definite D call. Trimming removed 7 bases from V and 0 bases from J, with 7 bases in between. CDR3 length: 12 residues. The germline CDR1 and CDR2 sequences are SGDLS and YYNGEE. In nucleotides, the CDR3 is TGTGCCAGCGAGGGATCTAACTATGGCTACACCTTC. Its protein product is CASEGSNYGYTF.

This clone was observed a few times. The chain links TRBV7-9 to TRBJ2-7, with a possible D match to TRBD2 (7 bases). Germline loops: CDR1 SEHNR, CDR2 FQNEAQ (reference sequence). The CDR3 is made up of 13 amino acids. Between the trimmed V and J ends, which lost 2 bases and 7 bases, there was a span of 12 bases. The CDR3 region is CASSLRTAGEQYF. The CDR3 coding sequence is TGTGCCAGCAGCTTAAGGACAGCGGGGGAGCAGTACTTC.

The chain couples TRBV6-6 to TRBJ2-7; 10 bases agree with TRBD1. After removal of 0 bases from V and 5 bases from J, the junction contained 4 bases not matched to a gene. The germline CDR1 and CDR2 sequences are MNHNY and SVGAGI (reference sequence). The CDR3 totals 15 residues. CDR3 loop: CASSYSGDRGDEQYF. The CDR3 region has the DNA TGTGCCAGCAGTTACTCGGGGGACAGGGGTGACGAGCAGTACTTC.

This clone has just one count. This sequence joins TRBV7-9 and TRBJ2-1; 8 bases agree with TRBD1. CDR3 length: 13 amino acids. Germline assignment: CDR1 SEHNR and CDR2 FQNEAQ (reference sequence). V trimming: 10 bases; J trimming: 4 bases; junction bases outside the gene matches: 6. CDR3 amino acids: CAIYRGEYNEQFF. The CDR3 DNA sequence: TGTGCCATTTACAGGGGGGAATACAATGAGCAGTTCTTC.

For this clone: The germline gene is not matched at one end of the junction; a read error may be the cause. V usage is TRBV7-7 and J usage is TRBJ2-7; D is unresolved. The CDR3 runs 13 residues. Germline V gene lookup returns CDR1 SSHAT and CDR2 FNYEAQ (reference sequence). CDR3 sequence reads: CASSLGVTYEQYF. In nucleotides, the CDR3 is TGTGCTAGCAGCTTAGGCGTAACCTACGAGCAGTACTTC.

J is TRBJ1-6 and V is TRBV6-6, with TRBD1 matching over 9 bases. The junction had 2 bases not matched to a gene; V was cut back by 5 bases and J by 6 bases. The length of the CDR3 is 14 residues. Per the germline V gene, CDR1 is MNHNY and CDR2 is SVGAGI (reference sequence). CDR3 loop: CASSPDRGNSPLHF. CDR3 nucleotides: TGTGCCAGCAGTCCGGACAGGGGTAATTCACCCCTCCACTTT.

The rearrangement uses TRBV2 and TRBJ2-2; 7 bases are shared with TRBD1. This CDR3 has 14 residues. Per the germline V gene, CDR1 is SNHLY and CDR2 is FYNNEI. V lost 5 bases, J lost 6 bases, and 6 bases stayed unmatched. CDR3 DNA: TGTGCCAGCAGTAAAGACAGGGTCTCCGGGGAGCTGTTTTTT. Amino acids: CASSKDRVSGELFF.

In DNA, the CDR3 is TGTGCCAGCAGCTTAGAGAGGAACACTGAAGCTTTCTTT. Translated: CASSLERNTEAFF. J is TRBJ1-1 and V is TRBV7-9; D uncertain. The V gene's germline CDR1 is SEHNR and CDR2 FQNEAQ (reference sequence). The V end lost 1 base, the J end lost 1 base, and 4 bases lay between the germline ends. The length of the CDR3 is 13 residues.

The chain couples TRBV5-5 to TRBJ2-7, with D possibly matching TRBD1 (5 bases). CDR3 size: 13 residues. Germline V gives CDR1 SGHKS, CDR2 YYEKEE (reference sequence). The V gene lost 2 bases and the J gene lost 6 bases, with 12 bases spanning the gap. The CDR3 sequence is CASSLGRVSEQYF. The CDR3 DNA reads as TGTGCCAGCAGCTTAGGCAGGGTAAGCGAGCAGTACTTC.

The V gene is TRBV19, the J gene TRBJ2-1; 9 bases are shared with TRBD1. CDR1 LNHDA and CDR2 SQIVND come from the germline V gene (reference sequence). The CDR3 consists of 16 residues. After removal of 3 bases from V and 7 bases from J, the junction contained 10 bases not matched to a gene. CDR3 coding DNA: TGTGCCAGTAGTATGGCTGGGACAGGGTCCCCGAATGAGCAGTTCTTC. This encodes CASSMAGTGSPNEQFF.

The J gene is TRBJ1-2, the V gene TRBV5-4; 9 nucleotides line up with TRBD1. The V gene end was trimmed by 4 bases and the J gene end by 3 bases; junction bases not matched to a gene: 4. The CDR3 has 14 residues. The germline V gene has CDR1 SGHNT and CDR2 YYREEE (reference sequence). The CDR3 region is CASSRGQGDYGYTF. CDR3 DNA: TGTGCCAGCAGCAGGGGACAGGGAGACTATGGCTACACCTTC.